A single T cell receptor beta chain is shown here with its context. This entry belongs to a study of lymphopenia after photon versus proton radiotherapy. Produced via immunoSEQ multiplex PCR; TCRdb's table is partial and in-frame only. This sample carries 50,000 to 75,000 clones, 75% to 90% of them seen once, and the ten largest clones take 2% to 3%. The germline gives CDR1 SNHLY, CDR2 FYNNEI. The length of the CDR3 is 14 residues. Trimming cost V 0 bases and J 4 bases, with 9 bases left between them. Sequenced here: peripheral blood, sampled from a patient treated with photon-based radiotherapy. The chain employs TRBV2 and TRBJ1-2; TRBD1 is a possible D gene (5 bases). This receptor was identified in a man in his forties or fifties with gastric cancer. The CDR3 here is CASSEAGVRYGYTF. CDR3 DNA sequence: TGTGCCAGCAGTGAAGCGGGGGTTCGCTATGGCTACACCTTC.